The clone carrying this T cell receptor beta chain has ten or more counts. Its antigen is unknown. The data are from a study of T cell repertoires in cytomegalovirus infection. TCRdb reprocessed the reads with MiXCR, giving one entry per CDR3 protein. The sample has around 450,000 distinct CDR3 sequences, approximately 11% seen once. This CDR3 has 16 amino acids. The germline CDR1 and CDR2 sequences are SEHNR and FQNEAQ (reference sequence). V shed 5 bases and J shed 2 bases, with 16 bases lying between them. Study results and limitations: Dominating the ex vivo response were HLA-C-restricted CMV-specific TCR beta clonotypes.

The chain has TRBV7-9 and TRBJ2-1; D is unresolved. This receptor was identified in a human donor in good health (CMV status not recorded). Some clones in this sample may be carry-over from other donors' samples. The sample consisted of PBMCs. CDR3 sequence: CASSPTRQTPYNEQFF. The CDR3 DNA follows: TGTGCCAGCAGCCCCACGAGGCAGACACCCTACAATGAGCAGTTCTTC.